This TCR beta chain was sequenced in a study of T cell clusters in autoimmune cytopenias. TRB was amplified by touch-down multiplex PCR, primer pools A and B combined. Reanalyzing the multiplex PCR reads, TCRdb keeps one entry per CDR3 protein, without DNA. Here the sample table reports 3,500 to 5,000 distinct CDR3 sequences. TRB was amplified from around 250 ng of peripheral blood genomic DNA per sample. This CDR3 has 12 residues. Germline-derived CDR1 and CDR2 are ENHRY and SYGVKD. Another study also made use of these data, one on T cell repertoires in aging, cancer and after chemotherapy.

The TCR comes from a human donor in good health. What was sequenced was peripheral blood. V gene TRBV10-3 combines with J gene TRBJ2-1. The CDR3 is CAISESGFEQFF.